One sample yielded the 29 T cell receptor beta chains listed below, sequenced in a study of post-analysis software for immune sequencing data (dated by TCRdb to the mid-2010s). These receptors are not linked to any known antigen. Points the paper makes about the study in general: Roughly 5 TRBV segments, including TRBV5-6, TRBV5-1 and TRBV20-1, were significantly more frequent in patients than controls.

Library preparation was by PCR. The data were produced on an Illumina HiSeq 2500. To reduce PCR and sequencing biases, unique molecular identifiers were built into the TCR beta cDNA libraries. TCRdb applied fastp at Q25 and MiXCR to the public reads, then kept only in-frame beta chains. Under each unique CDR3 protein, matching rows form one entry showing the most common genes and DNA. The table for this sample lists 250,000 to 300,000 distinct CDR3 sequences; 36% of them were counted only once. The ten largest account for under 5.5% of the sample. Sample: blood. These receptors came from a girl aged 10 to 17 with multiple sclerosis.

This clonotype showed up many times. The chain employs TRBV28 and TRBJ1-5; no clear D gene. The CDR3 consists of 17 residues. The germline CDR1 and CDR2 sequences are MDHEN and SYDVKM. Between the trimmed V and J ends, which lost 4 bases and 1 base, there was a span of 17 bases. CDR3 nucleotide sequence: TGTGCCAGCAGTTCCTTATTCGCCGAGGAAAGCAATCAGCCCCAGCATTTT. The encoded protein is CASSSLFAEESNQPQHF.

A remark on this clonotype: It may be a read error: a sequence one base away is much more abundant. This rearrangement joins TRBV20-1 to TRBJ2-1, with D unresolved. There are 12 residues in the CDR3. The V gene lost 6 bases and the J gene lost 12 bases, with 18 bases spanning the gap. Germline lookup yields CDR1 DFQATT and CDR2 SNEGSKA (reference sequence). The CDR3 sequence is CSATGGPRGQFF. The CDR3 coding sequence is TGCAGTGCCACGGGCGGCCCTAGAGGGCAGTTCTTC.

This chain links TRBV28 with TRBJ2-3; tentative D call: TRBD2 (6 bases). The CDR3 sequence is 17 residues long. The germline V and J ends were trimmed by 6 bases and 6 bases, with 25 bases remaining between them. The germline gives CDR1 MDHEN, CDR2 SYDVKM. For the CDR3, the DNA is TGTGCCAGCAGCACGCCCCTAGGACTAAGAGGGGCGGATACGCAGTATTTT. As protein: CASSTPLGLRGADTQYF.

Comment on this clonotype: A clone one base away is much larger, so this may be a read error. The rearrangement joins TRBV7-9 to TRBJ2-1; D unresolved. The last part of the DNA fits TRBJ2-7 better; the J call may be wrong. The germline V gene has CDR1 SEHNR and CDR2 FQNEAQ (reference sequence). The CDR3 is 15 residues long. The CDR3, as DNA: TGTGCCAGCAGGCCAAGAGGAAGCTCCTACAATGAGCAGTACTTC. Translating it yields CASRPRGSSYNEQYF.

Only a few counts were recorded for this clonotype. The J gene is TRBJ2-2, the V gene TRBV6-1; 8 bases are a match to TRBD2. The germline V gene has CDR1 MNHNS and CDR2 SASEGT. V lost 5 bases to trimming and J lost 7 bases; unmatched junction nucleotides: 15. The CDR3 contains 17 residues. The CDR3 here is CASSPAGLAGSIGELFF. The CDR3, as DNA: TGTGCCAGCAGTCCTGCTGGACTAGCCGGCTCAATCGGGGAGCTGTTTTTT.

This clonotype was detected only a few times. The CDR3 loop is CSARDSSTGNQPQHF. The CDR3 nucleotides are TGCAGTGCTAGAGATTCCTCGACCGGCAATCAGCCCCAGCATTTT. V is TRBV20-1 and J is TRBJ1-5; D not resolved. The germline V gene has CDR1 DFQATT and CDR2 SNEGSKA (reference sequence). This CDR3 contains 15 residues. V lost 0 bases and J lost 2, with 11 bases in between.

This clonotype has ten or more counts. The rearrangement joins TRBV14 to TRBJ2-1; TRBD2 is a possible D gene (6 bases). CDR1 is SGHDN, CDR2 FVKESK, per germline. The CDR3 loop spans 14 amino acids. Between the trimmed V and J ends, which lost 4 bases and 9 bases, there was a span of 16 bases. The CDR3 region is CASSPHAGLGEQFF. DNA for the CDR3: TGTGCCAGCAGCCCCCACGCGGGGCTCGGTGAGCAGTTCTTC.

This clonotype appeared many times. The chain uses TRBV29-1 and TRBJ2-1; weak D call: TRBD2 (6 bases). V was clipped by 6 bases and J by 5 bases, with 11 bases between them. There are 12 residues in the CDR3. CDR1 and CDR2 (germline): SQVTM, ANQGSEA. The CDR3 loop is CSVLPGDNEQFF. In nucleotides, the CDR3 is TGCAGCGTCCTCCCGGGGGACAATGAGCAGTTCTTC.

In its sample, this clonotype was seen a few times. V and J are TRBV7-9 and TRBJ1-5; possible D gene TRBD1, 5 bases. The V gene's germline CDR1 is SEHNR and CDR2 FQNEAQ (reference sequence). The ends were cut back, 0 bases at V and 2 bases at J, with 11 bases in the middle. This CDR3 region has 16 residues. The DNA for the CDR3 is TGTGCCAGCAGCTTAGCCAAGGGGCTCGGCAATCAGCCCCAGCATTTT. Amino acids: CASSLAKGLGNQPQHF.

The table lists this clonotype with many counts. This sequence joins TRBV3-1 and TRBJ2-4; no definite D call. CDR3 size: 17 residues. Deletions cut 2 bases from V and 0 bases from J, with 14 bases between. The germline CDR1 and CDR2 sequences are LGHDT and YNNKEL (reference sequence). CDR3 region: CASSQRATILAKNIQYF. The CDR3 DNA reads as TGTGCCAGCAGCCAAAGGGCTACTATTCTAGCCAAAAACATTCAGTACTTC.

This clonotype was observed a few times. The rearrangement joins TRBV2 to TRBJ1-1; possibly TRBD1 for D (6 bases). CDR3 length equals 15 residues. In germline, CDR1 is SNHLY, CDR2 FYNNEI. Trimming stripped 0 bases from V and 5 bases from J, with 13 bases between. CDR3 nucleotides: TGTGCCAGCAGTGAAGCCGGGGGGCTTGTTACTGAAGCTTTCTTT. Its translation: CASSEAGGLVTEAFF.

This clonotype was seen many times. CDR3 sequence reads: CASSPFRGGGGVSHEQFF. Here the CDR3 DNA reads TGTGCCAGCAGTCCCTTTCGAGGTGGCGGGGGGGTATCACATGAGCAGTTCTTC. The V call is TRBV12-3 or TRBV12-4, the J call TRBJ2-1; TRBD2 agrees at 9 bases. CDR3 length equals 18 residues. J was trimmed by 8 bases and V by 5 bases; bases with no gene match: 19.

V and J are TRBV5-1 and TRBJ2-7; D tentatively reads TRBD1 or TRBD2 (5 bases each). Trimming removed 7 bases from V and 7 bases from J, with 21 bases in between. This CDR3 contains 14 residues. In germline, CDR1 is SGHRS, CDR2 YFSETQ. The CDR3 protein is CASATGSHPGEQYF. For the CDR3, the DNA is TGCGCCAGCGCAACAGGTTCACACCCGGGGGAGCAGTACTTC.

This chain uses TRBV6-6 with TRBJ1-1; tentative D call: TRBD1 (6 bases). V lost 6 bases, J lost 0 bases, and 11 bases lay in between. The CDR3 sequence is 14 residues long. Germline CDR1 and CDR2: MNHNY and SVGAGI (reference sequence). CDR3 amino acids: CASRLDSMNTEAFF. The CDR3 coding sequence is TGTGCCAGCAGGCTGGACAGCATGAACACTGAAGCTTTCTTT.

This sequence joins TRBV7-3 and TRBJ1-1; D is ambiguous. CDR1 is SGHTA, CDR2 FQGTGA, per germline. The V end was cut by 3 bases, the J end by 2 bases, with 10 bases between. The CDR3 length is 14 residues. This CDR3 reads CASSLGGSNTEAFF. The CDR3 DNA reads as TGTGCCAGCAGCTTGGGCGGCAGTAACACTGAAGCTTTCTTT.

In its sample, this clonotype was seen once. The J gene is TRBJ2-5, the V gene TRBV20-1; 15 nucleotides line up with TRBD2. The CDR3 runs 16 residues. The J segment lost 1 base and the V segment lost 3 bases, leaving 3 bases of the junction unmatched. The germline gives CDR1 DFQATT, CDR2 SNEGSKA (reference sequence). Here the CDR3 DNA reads TGCAGTGCTAGCGGGACTAGCGGGAGGCGCCAAGAGACCCAGTACTTC. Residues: CSASGTSGRRQETQYF.

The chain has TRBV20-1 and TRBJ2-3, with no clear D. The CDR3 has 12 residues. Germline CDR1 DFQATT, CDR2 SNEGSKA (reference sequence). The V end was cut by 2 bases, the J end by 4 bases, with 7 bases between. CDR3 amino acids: CSARYLADTQYF. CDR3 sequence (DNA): TGCAGTGCTAGATACCTGGCAGATACGCAGTATTTT.

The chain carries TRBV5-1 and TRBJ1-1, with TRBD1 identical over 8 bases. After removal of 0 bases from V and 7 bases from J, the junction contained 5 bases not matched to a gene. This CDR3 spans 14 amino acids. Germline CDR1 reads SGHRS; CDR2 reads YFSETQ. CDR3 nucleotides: TGCGCCAGCAGCTTGGTCCAGGGGGCCAATGAAGCTTTCTTT. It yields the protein CASSLVQGANEAFF. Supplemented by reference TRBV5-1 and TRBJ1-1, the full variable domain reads KAGVTQTPRYLIKTRGQQVTLSCSPISGHRSVSWYQQTPGQGLQFLFEYFSETQRNKGNFPGRFSGRQFSNSRSEMNVSTLELGDSALYLCASSLVQGANEAFFGQGTRLTVV.

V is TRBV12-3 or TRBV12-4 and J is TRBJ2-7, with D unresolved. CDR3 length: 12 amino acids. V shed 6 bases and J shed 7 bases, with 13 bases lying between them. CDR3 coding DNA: TGTGCCAGCAGGCACCGGTCTAGTGAGCAGTACTTC. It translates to CASRHRSSEQYF.

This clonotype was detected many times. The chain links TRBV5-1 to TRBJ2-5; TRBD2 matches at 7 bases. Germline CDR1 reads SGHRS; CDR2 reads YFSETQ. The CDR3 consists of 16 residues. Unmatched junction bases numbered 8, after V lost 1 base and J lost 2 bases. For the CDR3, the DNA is TGCGCCAGCAGCTTGTGGGCTAGCGGAAGTCAAGAGACCCAGTACTTC. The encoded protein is CASSLWASGSQETQYF.

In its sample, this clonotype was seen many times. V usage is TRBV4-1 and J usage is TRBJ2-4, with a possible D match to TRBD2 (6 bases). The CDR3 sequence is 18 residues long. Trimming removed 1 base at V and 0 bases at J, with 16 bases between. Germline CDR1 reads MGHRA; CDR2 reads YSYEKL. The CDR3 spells CASSQVAVRGLAKNIQYF. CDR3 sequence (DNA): TGCGCCAGCAGCCAAGTGGCCGTAAGGGGACTAGCCAAAAACATTCAGTACTTC.

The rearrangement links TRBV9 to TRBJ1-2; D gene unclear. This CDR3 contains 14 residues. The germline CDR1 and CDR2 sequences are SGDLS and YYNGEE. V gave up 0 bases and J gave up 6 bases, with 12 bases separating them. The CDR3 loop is CASSVGPGVDGYTF. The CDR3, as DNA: TGTGCCAGCAGCGTAGGTCCAGGAGTGGATGGCTACACCTTC.

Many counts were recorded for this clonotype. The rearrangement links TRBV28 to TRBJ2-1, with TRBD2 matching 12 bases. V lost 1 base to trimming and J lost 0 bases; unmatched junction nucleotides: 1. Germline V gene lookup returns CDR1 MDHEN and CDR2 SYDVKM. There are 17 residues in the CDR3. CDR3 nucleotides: TGTGCCAGCAGTTTATCGACTAGCGGGAGCTCCTACAATGAGCAGTTCTTC. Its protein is CASSLSTSGSSYNEQFF. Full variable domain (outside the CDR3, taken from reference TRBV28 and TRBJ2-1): DVKVTQSSRYLVKRTGEKVFLECVQDMDHENMFWYRQDPGLGLRLIYFSYDVKMKEKGDIPEGYSVSREKKERFSLILESASTNQTSMYLCASSLSTSGSSYNEQFFGPGTRLTVL.

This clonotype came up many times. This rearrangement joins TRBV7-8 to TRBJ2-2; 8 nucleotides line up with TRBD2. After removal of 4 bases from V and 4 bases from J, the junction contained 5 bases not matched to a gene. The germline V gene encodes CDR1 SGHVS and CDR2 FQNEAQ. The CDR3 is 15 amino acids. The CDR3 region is CASSSGLVLTGELFF. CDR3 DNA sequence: TGTGCCAGCAGCTCGGGACTAGTCCTCACCGGGGAGCTGTTTTTT.

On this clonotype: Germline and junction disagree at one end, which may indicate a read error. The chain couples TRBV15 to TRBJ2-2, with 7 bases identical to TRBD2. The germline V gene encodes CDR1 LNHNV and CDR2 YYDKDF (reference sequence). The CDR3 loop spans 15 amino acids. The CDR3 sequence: CATSRAGRGTGELCF. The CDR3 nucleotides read TGTGCCACCAGCAGAGCGGGGAGGGGCACCGGGGAGCTGTGTTTT.

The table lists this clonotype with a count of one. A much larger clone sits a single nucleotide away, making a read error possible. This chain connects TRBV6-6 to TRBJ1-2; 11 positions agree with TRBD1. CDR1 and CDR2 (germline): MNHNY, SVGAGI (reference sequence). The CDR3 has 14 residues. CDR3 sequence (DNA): TGTGCCAACAGTGACGGACAGGGGGCGTTTGGCTACACCTTC. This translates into CANSDGQGAFGYTF.

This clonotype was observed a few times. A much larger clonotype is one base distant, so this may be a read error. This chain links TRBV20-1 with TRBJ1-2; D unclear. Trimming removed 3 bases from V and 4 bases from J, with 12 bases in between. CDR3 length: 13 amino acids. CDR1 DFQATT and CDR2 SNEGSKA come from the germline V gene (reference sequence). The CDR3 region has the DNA TGCAGTGCTAGTCTTGGGCAGCGCTATGGCTACACCTTC. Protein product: CSASLGQRYGYTF.

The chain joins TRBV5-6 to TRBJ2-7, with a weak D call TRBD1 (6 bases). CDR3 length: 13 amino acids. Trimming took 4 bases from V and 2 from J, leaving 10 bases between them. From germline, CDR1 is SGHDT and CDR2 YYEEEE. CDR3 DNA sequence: TGTGCCAGCAGCCCCGGACAGCCCTACGAGCAGTACTTC. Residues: CASSPGQPYEQYF.

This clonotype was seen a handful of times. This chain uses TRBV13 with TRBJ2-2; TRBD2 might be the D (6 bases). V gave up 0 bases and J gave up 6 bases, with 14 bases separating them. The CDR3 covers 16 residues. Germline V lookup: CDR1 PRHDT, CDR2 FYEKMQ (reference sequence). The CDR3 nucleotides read TGTGCCAGCAGCTTAGGGTCACTAGCCGGGGCCGGGGAGCTGTTTTTT. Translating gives CASSLGSLAGAGELFF.